This T cell receptor (beta chain) was profiled in a study of blood T cells in healthy people across ages. Per-sample PBMC isolation yielded at least 7 million cells. Sample-barcoded 5' priming and a J-beta primer mix drove a second PCR of roughly 6 to 12 cycles. Tagging of each cDNA molecule was performed by a template-switch adaptor with 12 random nucleotides. Each CDR3 protein is one row after TCRdb ran MiXCR on the 5' RACE reads. In the table there are about 630,000 distinct CDR3 sequences, about 21% of which are singletons. The germline CDR1 and CDR2 sequences are SGHTA and FQGNSA. CDR3 length: 17 residues. With 1 base clipped from V and 6 bases from J, the junction kept 6 bases outside the gene matches. This clonotype came up a few times. Its antigen is still unknown. Study results and limitations: Compared with aged donors, long-lived donors showed fewer expanded clones, suggesting selection.

The sequencing input was blood. The sequence was collected from a man between 65 and 85 years old in good health. The chain employs TRBV7-2 and TRBJ1-6, with 10 positions matching TRBD1. The CDR3 here is CASSLVLGTGVNSPLHF. The CDR3, as DNA: TGTGCCAGCAGCTTAGTCCTCGGGACAGGGGTTAATTCACCCCTCCACTTT.